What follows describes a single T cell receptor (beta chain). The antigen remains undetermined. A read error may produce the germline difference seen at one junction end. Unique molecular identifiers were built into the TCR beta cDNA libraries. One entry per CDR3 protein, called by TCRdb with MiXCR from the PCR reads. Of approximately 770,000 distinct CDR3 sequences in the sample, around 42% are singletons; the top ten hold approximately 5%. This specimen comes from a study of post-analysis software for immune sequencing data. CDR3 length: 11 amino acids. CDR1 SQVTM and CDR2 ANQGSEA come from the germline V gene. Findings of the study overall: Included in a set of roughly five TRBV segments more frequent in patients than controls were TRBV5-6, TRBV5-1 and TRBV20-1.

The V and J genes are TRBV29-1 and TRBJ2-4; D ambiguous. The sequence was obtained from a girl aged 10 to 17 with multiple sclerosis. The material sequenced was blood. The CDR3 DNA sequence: TGCAACGTTGAAGTGGAGATAGAGCGGTACTTC. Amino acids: CNVEVEIERYF.